Below, 10 T cell receptor beta chains from the same sample are listed, as sequenced in a study of blood T cell repertoires in COVID-19. The method was immunoSEQ multiplex PCR; TCRdb's version includes in-frame clones alone and lacks a portion of them. This table has 25,000 to 30,000 clones, roughly 65% appearing once. Sequences were obtained from peripheral blood. These receptors all come from a human donor in a cohort sampled during active COVID-19.

The chain couples TRBV4-3 to TRBJ1-1; TRBD1 matches 8 bases. The trim removed 4 bases at V and 1 base at J, leaving 8 bases unmatched. The CDR3 extends over 16 amino acids. The germline V gene has CDR1 LGHNA and CDR2 YSLEER. The CDR3 nucleotides are TGCGCCAGCAGCCTTCATGCAGGACAGGGGAACACTGAAGCTTTCTTT. Its translation: CASSLHAGQGNTEAFF.

The rearrangement uses TRBV10-3 and TRBJ2-7, with no clear D. The V end was cut by 7 bases, the J end by 7 bases, with 17 bases between. CDR3 length: 13 residues. CDR1 ENHRY and CDR2 SYGVKD come from the germline V gene. The CDR3 sequence is CAIKPHEVTEQYF. The CDR3 DNA reads as TGTGCCATCAAGCCGCATGAAGTAACGGAGCAGTACTTC.

This rearrangement joins TRBV24-1 to TRBJ1-5; 8 bases agree with TRBD1. Germline CDR1 reads KGHDR; CDR2 reads SFDVKD. After removal of 5 bases from V and 15 bases from J, the junction contained 8 bases not matched to a gene. The CDR3 is 12 residues long. The CDR3 DNA reads TGTGCCACCAGTGCCGACAGGGGATCTATGCATTTT. Its protein product is CATSADRGSMHF.

The chain carries TRBV4-1 and TRBJ2-7; possibly TRBD1 for D (5 bases). This CDR3 is built from 14 residues. The V gene's germline CDR1 is MGHRA and CDR2 YSYEKL. V dropped 0 bases and J dropped 4 bases, with 10 bases sitting between them. The CDR3 region is CASSQEVRAYEQYF. The DNA of the CDR3 is TGCGCCAGCAGCCAAGAGGTCAGGGCGTACGAGCAGTACTTC.

CDR3 amino acids: CASRTGGLYGYTF. The DNA of the CDR3 is TGTGCCAGCAGAACAGGGGGCCTCTATGGCTACACCTTC. The rearrangement links TRBV27 to TRBJ1-2; 9 bases are a match to TRBD1. Unmatched junction bases numbered 3, after V lost 6 bases and J lost 4 bases. In germline, CDR1 is MNHEY, CDR2 SMNVEV (reference sequence). This CDR3 contains 13 residues.

The V call is TRBV10-3, the J call TRBJ1-1; 8 nucleotides line up with TRBD1. Germline trimming cut 10 bases from V and 7 bases from J; bases unmatched to any gene: 11. Per the germline V gene, CDR1 is ENHRY and CDR2 is SYGVKD. The CDR3 is 13 amino acids. The CDR3 sequence is CATLQGEIGEAFF. CDR3 sequence (DNA): TGTGCCACCTTACAGGGGGAAATAGGTGAAGCTTTCTTT.

The chain links TRBV5-6 to TRBJ2-5; D unresolved. Per germline, CDR1 SGHDT and CDR2 YYEEEE. The CDR3 is made up of 15 amino acids. V shed 4 bases and J shed 1 base, with 14 bases lying between them. The CDR3 loop reads CASSPITEPQETQYF. CDR3 bases: TGTGCCAGCAGCCCTATAACAGAGCCCCAAGAGACCCAGTACTTC.

V is TRBV6-5 and J is TRBJ1-2; possible D gene TRBD1, 6 bases. Germline lookup yields CDR1 MNHEY and CDR2 SVGAGI. The ends were cut back, 5 bases at V and 6 bases at J, with 13 bases in the middle. The CDR3 length is 13 residues. As DNA, the CDR3 is TGTGCCAGCAGTCGGGGGGCAGATGATGGCTACACCTTC. Encoded protein: CASSRGADDGYTF.

The chain has TRBV30 and TRBJ1-1; D perhaps matches TRBD1 (6 bases). CDR3 size: 13 residues. CDR1 is GTSNPN, CDR2 SVGIG, per germline (reference sequence). V lost 8 bases and J lost 4, with 17 bases in between. CDR3 protein: CAAYRATGTEAFF. The DNA of the CDR3 is TGTGCCGCATACAGGGCGACGGGCACTGAAGCTTTCTTT.

The rearrangement joins TRBV5-1 to TRBJ2-3, with 11 bases aligning to TRBD2. J lost 0 bases, V lost 4 bases, and 4 bases had no gene match. The CDR3 extends over 16 amino acids. The V gene's germline CDR1 is SGHRS and CDR2 YFSETQ. In DNA, the CDR3 is TGCGCCAGCAGCGGTCTAGCGGGAGGAAGCACAGATACGCAGTATTTT. Translation: CASSGLAGGSTDTQYF.